One and the same sample provided the 25 T cell receptor beta chains below, sequenced in a study of technical replicates of blood from a handful of donors. TCRdb's table, derived via immunoSEQ multiplex PCR, lists solely in-frame clones and lacks some. The sample has under 85,000 clones, 97% seen once. The sample was T cells isolated from PBMCs. These receptors were collected from a human donor in good health.

J is TRBJ2-3 and V is TRBV2, with D tentatively TRBD1 (5 bases). Between the trimmed V and J ends, which lost 7 bases and 1 base, there was a span of 12 bases. Germline V gene data show CDR1 as SNHLY and CDR2 as FYNNEI. The CDR3 extends over 14 amino acids. The CDR3 region is CASKVQGGTDTQYF. The DNA of the CDR3 is TGTGCCAGCAAGGTTCAGGGCGGCACAGATACGCAGTATTTT.

This CDR3 is CASSPRPSPHYEQYF. CDR3 nucleotide sequence: TGTGCCAGCAGCCCCCGGCCTAGCCCCCACTACGAGCAGTACTTC. This chain connects TRBV7-2 to TRBJ2-7; maybe TRBD2 (5 bases). V lost 5 bases and J lost 3, with 17 bases in between. The CDR3 length is 15 residues. Germline V gene sequence: CDR1 SGHTA, CDR2 FQGNSA.

The chain carries TRBV11-3 and TRBJ1-1; D might be TRBD1 (5 bases). The V gene's germline CDR1 is SGHNT and CDR2 YENEEA. CDR3 length equals 13 residues. Trimming took 4 bases from V and 6 from J, leaving 12 bases between them. The CDR3 DNA is TGTGCCAGCAGCTCAGACAGTATCTCTGAAGCTTTCTTT. This gives the protein CASSSDSISEAFF.

The chain couples TRBV6-1 to TRBJ2-7; 7 bases align to TRBD1. Looked up from germline, CDR1 is MNHNS and CDR2 is SASEGT. Germline trimming cut 6 bases from V and 3 bases from J; bases unmatched to any gene: 2. The length of the CDR3 is 12 residues. CDR3 coding DNA: TGTGCCAGCAGCCGGGACAGCTACGAGCAGTACTTC. Its protein product is CASSRDSYEQYF.

V and J are TRBV14 and TRBJ1-1, with 8 bases lining up with TRBD1. From germline, CDR1 is SGHDN and CDR2 FVKESK. The junction had 21 bases not matched to a gene; V was cut back by 1 base and J by 5 bases. The CDR3 extends over 20 amino acids. The CDR3, as DNA: TGTGCCAGCAGCCAAGTTTGGAATCCCTCCTGGGACAGGCGAAATACTGAAGCTTTCTTT. It translates to CASSQVWNPSWDRRNTEAFF.

This sequence joins TRBV15 and TRBJ2-2; 7 bases are shared with TRBD1. Losses at the gene ends were 3 bases for V and 0 bases for J; bases not matched to a gene: 7. In germline, CDR1 is LNHNV, CDR2 YYDKDF (reference sequence). The CDR3 length is 17 residues. The CDR3 DNA is TGTGCCACCAGCAGGTTACAGGGGCAAGCGAACACCGGGGAGCTGTTTTTT. Protein sequence: CATSRLQGQANTGELFF.

The V gene is TRBV28, the J gene TRBJ1-1; unclear D gene. CDR1 and CDR2 (germline): MDHEN, SYDVKM. With 2 bases removed from V and 3 bases from J, the gap between germline ends came to 10 bases. The CDR3 spans 14 residues. The DNA of the CDR3 is TGTGCCAGCAGTTTAATCTCGAGGGACACTGAAGCTTTCTTT. Amino acid sequence: CASSLISRDTEAFF.

The V gene is TRBV28, the J gene TRBJ2-7; 9 nucleotides align to TRBD2. This CDR3 has 15 amino acids. Germline CDR1 and CDR2: MDHEN and SYDVKM. With V trimmed by 3 bases and J by 4 bases, 7 bases remained unmatched. The CDR3 sequence: CASSLRLAGQYEQYF. CDR3 sequence (DNA): TGTGCCAGCAGTTTGCGTCTAGCGGGACAGTACGAGCAGTACTTC. Full variable domain (outside the CDR3, taken from reference TRBV28 and TRBJ2-7): DVKVTQSSRYLVKRTGEKVFLECVQDMDHENMFWYRQDPGLGLRLIYFSYDVKMKEKGDIPEGYSVSREKKERFSLILESASTNQTSMYLCASSLRLAGQYEQYFGPGTRLTVT.

CDR3 DNA: TGCGCCAGCAGCTTGGGGGACAGGGGTCCCTATAATGAAAAACTGTTTTTT. Translated: CASSLGDRGPYNEKLFF. The chain has TRBV5-1 and TRBJ1-4; 10 bases line up with TRBD1. Germline CDR1 reads SGHRS; CDR2 reads YFSETQ. The V and J ends lost 0 bases and 4 bases, in that order; junction bases with no gene match: 6. The CDR3 runs 17 residues.

This clone turned up a few times. The rearrangement links TRBV9 to TRBJ1-2; TRBD1 is a possible D gene (5 bases). CDR3 length equals 15 residues. The ends were cut back, 4 bases at V and 7 bases at J, with 20 bases in the middle. The germline gives CDR1 SGDLS, CDR2 YYNGEE. The CDR3 reads CASSSWGSQLSGYTF. CDR3 DNA sequence: TGTGCCAGCAGCTCATGGGGCAGCCAACTATCTGGCTACACCTTC.

A note on this clone: Different DNA sequences within this sample yield the same CDR3. The rearrangement links TRBV28 to TRBJ2-7; D is undetermined. V lost 2 bases and J lost 3, with 5 bases in between. The CDR3 totals 12 residues. CDR1 MDHEN and CDR2 SYDVKM come from the germline V gene. The CDR3 is CASSLTSYEQYF. CDR3 nucleotide sequence: TGTGCCAGCAGTTTAACCAGCTACGAGCAGTACTTC.

This clone was counted between two and nine times. V is TRBV6-1 and J is TRBJ1-2; perhaps TRBD1 as D (5 bases). Trimming shortened V by 1 base and J by 4 bases, and 10 bases separated the two germline ends. CDR1 MNHNS and CDR2 SASEGT come from the germline V gene. This CDR3 has 14 residues. The CDR3 nucleotides are TGTGCCAGCAGTGAAGACGCAGGGTCCTATGGCTACACCTTC. Translated, it gives CASSEDAGSYGYTF.

V gene TRBV18 combines with J gene TRBJ2-7; the D gene is possibly TRBD2 (7 bases). The CDR3 contains 15 residues. V lost 6 bases and J 5 bases, leaving 20 bases between the germline ends. Germline CDR1 and CDR2: KGHSH and LQKENI. The CDR3 coding sequence is TGTGCCAGCTCCCCCGGGGGGCGGGTAGGGAACGAGCAGTACTTC. It yields the protein CASSPGGRVGNEQYF.

This clone was found once. This sequence joins TRBV18 and TRBJ2-7; no firm D call. The CDR3 sequence is 12 residues long. V was trimmed by 2 bases and J by 6 bases, leaving 8 bases between them. Germline lookup yields CDR1 KGHSH and CDR2 LQKENI. The CDR3 loop reads CASSPVGVEQYF. As DNA, the CDR3 is TGTGCCAGCTCACCAGTCGGTGTCGAGCAGTACTTC.

The J gene is TRBJ2-1, the V gene TRBV2; D gene unclear. Germline CDR1 and CDR2: SNHLY and FYNNEI. The length of the CDR3 is 15 residues. Trimming took off 6 bases at V and 4 bases at J, with 16 bases between the two ends. The CDR3 region is CASSQRFRVYNEQFF. CDR3 nucleotides: TGTGCCAGCAGCCAGAGGTTTCGAGTGTACAATGAGCAGTTCTTC. Supplemented by reference TRBV2 and TRBJ2-1, the full variable domain reads EPEVTQTPSHQVTQMGQEVILRCVPISNHLYFYWYRQILGQKVEFLVSFYNNEISEKSEIFDDQFSVERPDGSNFTLKIRSTKLEDSAMYFCASSQRFRVYNEQFFGPGTRLTVL.

The CDR3 DNA reads TGTGCCAGCAGCGTAGGCTTGTACGGGGGACTGGTGGACGACAATGAGCAGTTCTTC. Translation gives CASSVGLYGGLVDDNEQFF. The V gene is TRBV9, the J gene TRBJ2-1, with D maybe TRBD2 (6 bases). V shed 0 bases and J shed 5 bases, with 24 bases lying between them. CDR1 and CDR2 from the germline V gene are SGDLS and YYNGEE. The CDR3 is 19 amino acids.

This sequence joins TRBV5-1 and TRBJ2-7, with 7 positions matching TRBD1. The V and J ends lost 7 bases and 3 bases, in that order; junction bases with no gene match: 10. This CDR3 region has 14 residues. From germline, CDR1 is SGHRS and CDR2 YFSETQ. This CDR3 is CASGEGAGVYEQYF. CDR3 nucleotides: TGCGCCAGCGGAGAGGGGGCAGGGGTCTACGAGCAGTACTTC.

The chain has TRBV7-9 and TRBJ2-1, with D perhaps matching TRBD2 (6 bases). In germline, CDR1 is SEHNR, CDR2 FQNEAQ (reference sequence). V was pared by 8 bases and J by 2 bases, with 10 bases between. CDR3 size: 13 residues. In nucleotides, the CDR3 is TGTGCCAGCCTCGGCGGGGCCTACAATGAGCAGTTCTTC. Amino acid sequence: CASLGGAYNEQFF. Looking up the rest from reference TRBV7-9 and TRBJ2-1 gives the full variable domain: DTGVSQNPRHKITKRGQNVTFRCDPISEHNRLYWYRQTLGQGPEFLTYFQNEAQLEKSRLLSDRFSAERPKGSFSTLEIQRTEQGDSAMYLCASLGGAYNEQFFGPGTRLTVL.

This chain joins TRBV5-5 and TRBJ1-2; 9 bases align to TRBD1. In germline, CDR1 is SGHKS, CDR2 YYEKEE (reference sequence). The junction had 15 bases not matched to a gene; V was cut back by 5 bases and J by 7 bases. The CDR3 runs 16 residues. DNA for the CDR3: TGTGCCAGCAGGGACCGGGACAGGGCTTTGTTGGTTGGCTACACCTTC. This sequence encodes CASRDRDRALLVGYTF.

This sequence joins TRBV6-1 and TRBJ2-4, with no clear D. This CDR3 has 15 amino acids. Germline V gene lookup returns CDR1 MNHNS and CDR2 SASEGT. With 1 base removed from V and 0 bases from J, the gap between germline ends came to 7 bases. CDR3 DNA: TGTGCCAGCAGTGAAGTTCGTATAGCCAAAAACATTCAGTACTTC. Amino acids: CASSEVRIAKNIQYF.

This chain links TRBV2 with TRBJ2-7, with 7 bases matching TRBD1. Germline-derived CDR1 and CDR2 are SNHLY and FYNNEI. The CDR3 is 15 amino acids. The V segment lost 6 bases and the J segment 4 bases; nucleotides outside the gene matches: 12. The CDR3 coding sequence is TGTGCCAGCAGCCTTAGACAGGGTCTACGGTACGAGCAGTACTTC. It codes for CASSLRQGLRYEQYF. Using reference TRBV2 and TRBJ2-7 for the parts outside the CDR3, the full variable domain is EPEVTQTPSHQVTQMGQEVILRCVPISNHLYFYWYRQILGQKVEFLVSFYNNEISEKSEIFDDQFSVERPDGSNFTLKIRSTKLEDSAMYFCASSLRQGLRYEQYFGPGTRLTVT.

The chain carries TRBV29-1 and TRBJ2-2, with 8 bases that match TRBD1. The CDR3 has 13 amino acids. The germline gives CDR1 SQVTM, CDR2 ANQGSEA. The CDR3 sequence is CVTGDLNTGELFF. The CDR3 region has the DNA TGCGTGACAGGGGACCTTAACACCGGGGAGCTGTTTTTT.

The chain couples TRBV7-2 to TRBJ2-2, with D possibly TRBD1 on 6 matching bases. The V end lost 5 bases, the J end lost 0 bases, and 16 bases lay between the germline ends. CDR1 and CDR2 (germline): SGHTA, FQGNSA. The CDR3 has 17 amino acids. The CDR3 coding sequence is TGTGCCAGCAGCATCGACAGGCCCCTCGCGAACACCGGGGAGCTGTTTTTT. Translating it yields CASSIDRPLANTGELFF.

This rearrangement joins TRBV7-9 to TRBJ2-7; 7 bases align to TRBD1. This CDR3 region has 16 residues. CDR1 and CDR2 from the germline V gene are SEHNR and FQNEAQ (reference sequence). The trim removed 5 bases at V and 1 base at J, leaving 11 bases unmatched. CDR3 in DNA: TGTGCCAGCAGCCATATTACAGGGGAGTTATCCTACGAGCAGTACTTC. The encoded protein is CASSHITGELSYEQYF.

The J gene is TRBJ1-5, the V gene TRBV5-1, with 8 bases matching TRBD1. The trim removed 4 bases at V and 0 bases at J, leaving 18 bases unmatched. From germline, CDR1 is SGHRS and CDR2 YFSETQ. The CDR3 is 20 amino acids. CDR3: CASSRKDRAKIRYSNQPQHF. CDR3 in DNA: TGCGCCAGCAGCCGCAAGGACAGGGCCAAGATAAGATATAGCAATCAGCCCCAGCATTTT.